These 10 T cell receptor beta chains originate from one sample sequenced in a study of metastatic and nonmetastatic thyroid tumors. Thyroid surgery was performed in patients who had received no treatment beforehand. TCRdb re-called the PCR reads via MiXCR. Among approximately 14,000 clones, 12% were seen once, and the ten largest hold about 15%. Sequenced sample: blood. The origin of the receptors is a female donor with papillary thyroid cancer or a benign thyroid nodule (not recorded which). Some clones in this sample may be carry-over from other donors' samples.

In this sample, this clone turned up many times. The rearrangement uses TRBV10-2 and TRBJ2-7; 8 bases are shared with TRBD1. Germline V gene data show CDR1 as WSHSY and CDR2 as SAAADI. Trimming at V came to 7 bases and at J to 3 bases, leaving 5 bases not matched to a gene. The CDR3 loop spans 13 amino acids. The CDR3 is CASTGTGYYEQYF. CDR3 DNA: TGCGCCAGCACCGGGACAGGATACTACGAGCAGTACTTC.

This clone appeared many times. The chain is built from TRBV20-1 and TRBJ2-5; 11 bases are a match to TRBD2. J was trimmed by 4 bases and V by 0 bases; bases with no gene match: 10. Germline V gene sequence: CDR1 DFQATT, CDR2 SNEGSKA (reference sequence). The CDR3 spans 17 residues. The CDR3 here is CSARDPGLAVYGETQYF. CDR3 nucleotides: TGCAGTGCTAGAGATCCGGGACTAGCGGTCTACGGAGAGACCCAGTACTTC.

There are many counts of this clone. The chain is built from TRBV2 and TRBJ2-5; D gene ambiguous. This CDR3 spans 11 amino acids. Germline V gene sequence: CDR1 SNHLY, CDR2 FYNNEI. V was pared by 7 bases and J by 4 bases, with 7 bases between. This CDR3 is CASKSVETQYF. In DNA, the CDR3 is TGTGCCAGCAAGTCCGTAGAGACCCAGTACTTC. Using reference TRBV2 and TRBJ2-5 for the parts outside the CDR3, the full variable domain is EPEVTQTPSHQVTQMGQEVILRCVPISNHLYFYWYRQILGQKVEFLVSFYNNEISEKSEIFDDQFSVERPDGSNFTLKIRSTKLEDSAMYFCASKSVETQYFGPGTRLLVL.

CDR3 protein: CASSPTAIVSGNTIYF. Written as DNA, the CDR3 is TGCGCCAGCAGCCCGACCGCAATCGTCTCTGGAAACACCATATATTTT. The V call is TRBV4-1, the J call TRBJ1-3; D is ambiguous. The germline gives CDR1 MGHRA, CDR2 YSYEKL. V lost 4 bases, J lost 0 bases, and 13 bases lay in between. This CDR3 comprises 16 residues.

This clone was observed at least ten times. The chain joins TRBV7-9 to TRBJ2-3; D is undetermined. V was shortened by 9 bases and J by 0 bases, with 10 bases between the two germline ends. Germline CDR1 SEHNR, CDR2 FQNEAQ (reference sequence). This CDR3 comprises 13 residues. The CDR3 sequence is CASTHRSTDTQYF. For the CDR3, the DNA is TGTGCCAGTACCCACAGAAGCACAGATACGCAGTATTTT.

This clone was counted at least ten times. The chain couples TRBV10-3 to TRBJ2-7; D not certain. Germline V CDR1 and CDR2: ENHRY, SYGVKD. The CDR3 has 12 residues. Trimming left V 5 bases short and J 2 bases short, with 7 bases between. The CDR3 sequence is CAISLNTYEQYF. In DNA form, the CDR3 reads TGTGCCATCAGTTTAAACACCTACGAGCAGTACTTC.

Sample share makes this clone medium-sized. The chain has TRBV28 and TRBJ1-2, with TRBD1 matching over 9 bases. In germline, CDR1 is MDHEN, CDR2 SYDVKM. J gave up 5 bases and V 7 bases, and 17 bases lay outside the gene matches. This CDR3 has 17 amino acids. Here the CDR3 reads CASTLTGQGQMSYGYTF. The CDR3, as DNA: TGTGCCAGCACCTTAACAGGACAGGGGCAAATGTCTTATGGCTACACCTTC.

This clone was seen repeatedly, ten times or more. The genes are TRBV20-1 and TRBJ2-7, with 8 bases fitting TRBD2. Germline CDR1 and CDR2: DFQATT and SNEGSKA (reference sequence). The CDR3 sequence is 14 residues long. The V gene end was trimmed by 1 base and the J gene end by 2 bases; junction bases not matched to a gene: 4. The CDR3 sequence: CSARAGLAPYEQYF. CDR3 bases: TGCAGTGCTAGAGCCGGACTAGCCCCCTACGAGCAGTACTTC.

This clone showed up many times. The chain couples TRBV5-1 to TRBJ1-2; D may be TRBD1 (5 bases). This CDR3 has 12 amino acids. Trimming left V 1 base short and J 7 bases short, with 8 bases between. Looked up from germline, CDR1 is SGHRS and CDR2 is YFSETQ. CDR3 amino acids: CASSLPTAGYTF. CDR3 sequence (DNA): TGCGCCAGCAGCTTGCCGACAGCTGGCTACACCTTC. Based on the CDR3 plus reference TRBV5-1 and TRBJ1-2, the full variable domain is KAGVTQTPRYLIKTRGQQVTLSCSPISGHRSVSWYQQTPGQGLQFLFEYFSETQRNKGNFPGRFSGRQFSNSRSEMNVSTLELGDSALYLCASSLPTAGYTFGSGTRLTVV.

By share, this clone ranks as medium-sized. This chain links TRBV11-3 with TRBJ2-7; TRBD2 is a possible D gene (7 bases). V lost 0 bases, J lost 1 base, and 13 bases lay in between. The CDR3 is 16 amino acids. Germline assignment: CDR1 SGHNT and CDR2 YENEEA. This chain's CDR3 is CASSLERGGGSYEQYF. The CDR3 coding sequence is TGTGCCAGCAGCTTAGAGCGGGGAGGGGGATCCTACGAGCAGTACTTC. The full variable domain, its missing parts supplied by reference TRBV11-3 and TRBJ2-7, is EAGVVQSPRYKIIEKKQPVAFWCNPISGHNTLYWYLQNLGQGPELLIRYENEEAVDDSQLPKDRFSAERLKGVDSTLKIQPAELGDSAVYLCASSLERGGGSYEQYFGPGTRLTVT.